The present entry profiles one T cell receptor (beta chain) with its context. This clone occurred many times. Its cognate antigen has yet to be identified. No much larger clone exists at a distance of one base, and base qualities are not known. The time point label, as the study defines it: posttransplant day relative to BM transplant. The sample's treatment or condition label, in plain terms: high-dose cyclophosphamide on days +3 and +4 as single-agent GVHD prophylaxis. PTCy patients received busulfan and fludarabine conditioning, a related or unrelated marrow graft, and cyclophosphamide on days +3 and +4. PTCy-treated patients came from a prospective multi-institutional clinical trial. Peripheral blood and bone marrow mononuclear cells were isolated by Ficoll-Hypaque density centrifugation and were cryopreserved. The data belong to a study of T cells after posttransplantation cyclophosphamide (dated by TCRdb to 2016 to 2017). As for the study more broadly: Using TRB sequencing, the study followed how the T cell repertoire rebuilt after myeloablative bone marrow transplantation with posttransplantation cyclophosphamide given as GVHD prophylaxis. Samples from around 40 PTCy-treated patients and roughly 17 related bone marrow donors of those patients were subjected to antigen receptor sequencing. Blood from all 35 or so PTCy patients who had 1-year posttransplant specimens underwent TRB sequencing. In 3 patients, up to about 3 additional blood samples taken between 2 and 5.2 years after transplant also underwent TRB sequencing, as did pretransplant blood from a handful of patients. Because TRA and TRB clonality correlated tightly in several samples, later TCR analyses were limited to TRB. Public TRB sequences were compared against a database of over 3,600 sequences linked to responses to pathogens, tumor antigens, self-antigens and alloantigens.

CDR1 and CDR2, per the germline V gene, are SNHLY and FYNNEI. Trimmed from V: 6 bases; trimmed from J: 0 bases; junction bases lacking a gene match: 6. Counted from cysteine to phenylalanine, this CDR3 has 15 amino acids. The read is trimmed to its CDR3 DNA, 45 bases read in frame from base 1. Broad study findings and their caveats: Donor-recipient similarity was low at 1-2 months but rose over the first year, and later blood repertoires were often dominated by donor CD8+ memory clones. Across 45 patients, recipient CMV seropositivity and CMV reactivation were highly associated with TRB clonality; PTCy diversity was similar to CNI/methotrexate controls. The TRB repertoires of T cells infiltrating skin or the GI tract showed only limited overlap with the TRB repertoires found in blood.

TRB sequencing was run on genomic DNA with either the immunoSEQ assay at survey resolution or the hsTCRB kit. As for the authors' bioinformatics: Initial read processing used immunoSEQ software, and repertoire analyses used the LymphoSeq R package. Clonality was computed as 1 minus normalized Shannon entropy, and a Gini coefficient was also calculated for each TRB dataset. Phenotypes of unsorted samples were inferred by mapping TRB sequences from sorted subsets of the recipient or donor onto the same recipient's unsorted samples. The table was pulled from immuneACCESS by TCRdb, which kept in-frame rearrangements only. Such tables lose some clones; where checked, under half of the loss comes from unresolved V genes, and the rest has no known cause. V and J calls and clone size follow that table, whereas D and trimming were derived from the DNA. This sample was tabulated with around 13,000 clones, among which there are no singletons. The ten largest clones take up about 24% of the sample.

The V gene is TRBV2 and the J gene is TRBJ2-3, with 7 central nucleotides matching TRBD2. This receptor was taken from a female patient aged 40-50 years who received an allogeneic stem cell transplant from an unrelated donor, was CMV-positive, and had acute GVHD only. Some T cells present after a transplant may be cells of the graft donor. The input for sequencing was PBMCs, taken after allogeneic stem cell transplant with posttransplant cyclophosphamide. The CDR3 in this case is CASRSSGYSTDTQYF. The DNA reads as follows: TGTGCCAGCAGGTCTAGCGGTTATAGCACAGATACGCAGTATTTT.